This T cell receptor (beta chain) was sequenced for a study of blood T cell repertoires in COVID-19. Study-level background: The analysed material was cDNA or gDNA that came from T cells, B-cell-depleted T cells, or PBMCs.

Participants' reported clinical history set cohort assignment. Symptom resolution, clearance, or two negative PCRs marked the recovered donors of Cohort 3. Per the original methods: Amplification with reference gene primers provided the estimates of nucleated cell counts. The protocol was immunoSEQ multiplex PCR, while the TCRdb copy is restricted to in-frame clones and leaves out a portion. V and J calls and clone size come straight from that table; D and trimming were deduced from the DNA. This sample carries over 150,000 clones, 88% of them seen once, and the ten largest clones take approximately 9%. The sequence came from a woman younger than 35 who had recovered from COVID-19. Material: PBMCs or T cells enriched from blood (not recorded which).

In nucleotides, the CDR3 is TGTGCCAGCAGTTCAAACAGGGTTGGCTCTGGAAACACCATATATTTT. As protein: CASSSNRVGSGNTIYF. This chain links TRBV28 with TRBJ1-3, with D possibly TRBD1 on 6 matching bases. Trimming left V 4 bases short and J 0 bases short, with 13 bases between. CDR3 length: 16 residues. Per the germline V gene, CDR1 is MDHEN and CDR2 is SYDVKM.